Listed here are 26 T cell receptor beta chains from one sample, sequenced in a study of T cell repertoires in cytomegalovirus infection. Via MiXCR, TCRdb re-called the reads, giving one row per CDR3 protein. The sample yields roughly 230,000 distinct CDR3 sequences, over 15% seen once. The sequenced material came from CD8+ T cells from PBMCs. All receptors come from a human donor in good health (CMV status not recorded). Some clones in this sample may be carry-over from other donors' samples.

In this sample, this clonotype turned up a few times. The V call is TRBV5-1, the J call TRBJ2-1; 10 bases align to TRBD1. The trim removed 1 base at V and 8 bases at J, leaving 12 bases unmatched. The germline V gene encodes CDR1 SGHRS and CDR2 YFSETQ. The CDR3 contains 17 residues. The CDR3 spells CASSLWKDRGLVDEQFF. The DNA for the CDR3 is TGCGCCAGCAGCTTGTGGAAAGACAGGGGGCTCGTTGATGAGCAGTTCTTC.

This clonotype was detected many times. The chain uses TRBV11-3 and TRBJ2-1; unclear D gene. The CDR3 covers 13 residues. Germline CDR1 and CDR2: SGHNT and YENEEA. Deletions cut 5 bases from V and 5 bases from J, with 10 bases between. As DNA, the CDR3 is TGTGCCAGCAGCCTAAGGGCGGACAATGAGCAGTTCTTC. Protein product: CASSLRADNEQFF.

This clonotype was counted only a few times. The rearrangement uses TRBV11-2 and TRBJ1-2; 8 bases map to TRBD1. This CDR3 contains 18 residues. V was clipped by 5 bases and J by 3 bases; unmatched bases: 17. Germline CDR1 is SGHAT and CDR2 is FQNNGV. CDR3 region: CASSPTGFMGQADYGYTF. CDR3 bases: TGTGCCAGCAGCCCCACAGGATTTATGGGACAGGCCGACTATGGCTACACCTTC.

There are many counts of this clonotype. The chain couples TRBV10-3 to TRBJ1-2, with a possible D match to TRBD1 (6 bases). CDR1 and CDR2 from the germline V gene are ENHRY and SYGVKD. The CDR3 loop spans 15 amino acids. V lost 4 bases, J lost 3 bases, and 15 bases lay in between. The CDR3 bases are TGTGCCATCAGTGCGGAACAGGGAGGCGACTATGGCTACACCTTC. Translation: CAISAEQGGDYGYTF.

This clonotype was observed at least ten times. J is TRBJ2-7 and V is TRBV13, with TRBD1 matching over 9 bases. CDR3 length: 14 residues. CDR1 and CDR2 from the germline V gene are PRHDT and FYEKMQ (reference sequence). V shed 5 bases, J shed 6 bases, and the junction held 8 bases outside the gene matches. The CDR3 nucleotides read TGTGCCAGCAGCAAATGGGGACAGGGCATCGAGCAGTACTTC. This codes for CASSKWGQGIEQYF.

This clonotype showed up many times. The chain uses TRBV20-1 and TRBJ1-2, with 8 bases aligning to TRBD1. The V and J ends lost 5 bases and 7 bases, in that order; junction bases with no gene match: 9. The CDR3 length is 13 residues. Germline V gives CDR1 DFQATT, CDR2 SNEGSKA (reference sequence). CDR3 sequence reads: CSAPGQGSSGYTF. The CDR3 DNA sequence: TGCAGTGCTCCAGGACAGGGATCAAGTGGCTACACCTTC.

The chain joins TRBV5-1 to TRBJ2-2; D is unclear. Per germline, CDR1 SGHRS and CDR2 YFSETQ. The CDR3 runs to 17 residues. Trimming took 1 base from V and 1 from J, leaving 14 bases between them. CDR3 sequence reads: CASSLKGPQRNTGELFF. The CDR3 DNA reads as TGCGCCAGCAGCTTGAAAGGTCCGCAGAGGAACACCGGGGAGCTGTTTTTT. Variable domain in full (rest from reference TRBV5-1 and TRBJ2-2): KAGVTQTPRYLIKTRGQQVTLSCSPISGHRSVSWYQQTPGQGLQFLFEYFSETQRNKGNFPGRFSGRQFSNSRSEMNVSTLELGDSALYLCASSLKGPQRNTGELFFGEGSRLTVL.

There are many counts of this clonotype. The chain recombines TRBV7-2 with TRBJ2-3; TRBD2 agrees at 8 bases. Germline CDR1 reads SGHTA; CDR2 reads FQGNSA. The CDR3 is 18 amino acids. V trimming: 5 bases; J trimming: 0 bases; junction bases outside the gene matches: 13. The CDR3 sequence: CASSHFPQRGQSTDTQYF. The DNA of the CDR3 is TGTGCCAGCAGCCACTTTCCCCAGCGGGGGCAAAGCACAGATACGCAGTATTTT.

The gene calls are TRBV4-2 and TRBJ2-7; D is possibly TRBD1 (5 bases). The CDR3 runs to 14 residues. Germline CDR1 LGHNA, CDR2 YNFKEQ. V lost 4 bases and J lost 4, with 14 bases in between. The CDR3 coding sequence is TGTGCCAGCAGCCTTCCAGGGAACCCGTACGAGCAGTACTTC. Translation: CASSLPGNPYEQYF.

The rearrangement uses TRBV7-9 and TRBJ2-2, with D perhaps matching TRBD1 or TRBD2 (6 bases each). Germline V gene data show CDR1 as SEHNR and CDR2 as FQNEAQ (reference sequence). Trimming removed 5 bases at V and 3 bases at J, with 13 bases between. CDR3 size: 15 residues. CDR3 DNA: TGTGCCAGCAGCGAAACGGGGGCCTACACCGGGGAGCTGTTTTTT. The encoded protein is CASSETGAYTGELFF.

This clonotype appeared a few times. V is TRBV7-9 and J is TRBJ2-7; D tentatively fits TRBD1 or TRBD2 (5 bases each). V shed 0 bases and J shed 7 bases, with 16 bases lying between them. This CDR3 has 15 residues. The germline CDR1 and CDR2 sequences are SEHNR and FQNEAQ (reference sequence). The CDR3 here is CASSLATAVDEEQYF. As DNA, the CDR3 is TGTGCCAGCAGCTTAGCGACAGCGGTCGATGAAGAGCAGTACTTC.

This clonotype was counted ten times or more. This chain connects TRBV11-2 to TRBJ1-2; 8 bases are a match to TRBD1. V was pared by 4 bases and J by 2 bases, with 3 bases of the junction left unmatched. CDR3 length equals 14 residues. Germline V CDR1 and CDR2: SGHAT, FQNNGV. The CDR3 loop is CASSSDRANYGYTF. In DNA form, the CDR3 reads TGTGCCAGCAGCTCGGACAGGGCAAACTATGGCTACACCTTC.

V is TRBV7-3 and J is TRBJ1-1; tentative D call: TRBD1 (5 bases). The CDR3 totals 15 residues. CDR1 SGHTA and CDR2 FQGTGA come from the germline V gene. V gave up 1 base and J gave up 4 bases, with 13 bases separating them. CDR3 nucleotides: TGTGCCAGCAGCTTAAACGCAGGGTCCGCCACTGAAGCTTTCTTT. Residues: CASSLNAGSATEAFF.

This clonotype was detected ten times or more. V is TRBV7-2 and J is TRBJ2-3; D gene ambiguous. V gave up 5 bases and J gave up 1 base, with 13 bases separating them. The CDR3 contains 15 residues. Germline CDR1 is SGHTA and CDR2 is FQGNSA. The CDR3 region is CASSPSKARTDTQYF. For the CDR3, the DNA is TGTGCCAGCAGCCCCAGTAAGGCCCGCACAGATACGCAGTATTTT.

This clonotype was recorded at least ten times. The CDR3 nucleotides are TGTGCCAGCAGCCCCACAGGGGGCAGTGAAAAACTGTTTTTT. Translating gives CASSPTGGSEKLFF. The rearrangement uses TRBV7-2 and TRBJ1-4; 9 bases match TRBD1. The CDR3 consists of 14 residues. Germline V gene sequence: CDR1 SGHTA, CDR2 FQGNSA. J lost 7 bases, V lost 5 bases, and 5 bases had no gene match.

V is TRBV6-2 or TRBV6-3 and J is TRBJ1-5; TRBD1 agrees at 8 bases. Trimming took 8 bases from V and 3 from J; bases not matched to a gene: 6. CDR1 is MNHEY, CDR2 SVGEGT, per germline. This CDR3 spans 14 amino acids. The CDR3 bases are TGTGCCAGCCAGACAGGGGCGGTCAATCAGCCCCAGCATTTT. Its translation: CASQTGAVNQPQHF.

A remark on this clonotype: With a much larger clone just one base away, this may be a read error. This chain uses TRBV24-1 with TRBJ1-2; D is uncertain. CDR3 size: 13 residues. V lost 5 bases, J lost 7 bases, and 13 bases lay in between. Germline values: CDR1 KGHDR, CDR2 SFDVKD. CDR3 in DNA: TGTGCCACCAGTGGGGCAGCGTCGGGTGGCTACACCTTC. Protein sequence: CATSGAASGGYTF.

The genes are TRBV19 and TRBJ1-2; 7 bases fit TRBD1. The junction had 15 bases not matched to a gene; V was cut back by 9 bases and J by 8 bases. Germline CDR1 reads LNHDA; CDR2 reads SQIVND (reference sequence). This CDR3 spans 14 amino acids. CDR3 nucleotide sequence: TGTGCCAGCCGCTCCCTCACACGACAGGGCGGCTACACCTTC. Protein: CASRSLTRQGGYTF. The whole variable domain, filled in from reference TRBV19 and TRBJ1-2, reads DGGITQSPKYLFRKEGQNVTLSCEQNLNHDAMYWYRQDPGQGLRLIYYSQIVNDFQKGDIAEGYSVSREKKESFPLTVTSAQKNPTAFYLCASRSLTRQGGYTFGSGTRLTVV.

The chain uses TRBV20-1 and TRBJ2-1, with 7 bases fitting TRBD2. Trimming removed 2 bases from V and 4 bases from J; junction bases left unmatched: 5. The CDR3 consists of 14 residues. The germline CDR1 and CDR2 sequences are DFQATT and SNEGSKA (reference sequence). The CDR3 is CSARRAGEYNEQFF. For the CDR3, the DNA is TGCAGTGCTAGACGGGCGGGGGAATACAATGAGCAGTTCTTC.

This clonotype was observed many times. The chain has TRBV11-1 and TRBJ1-1; 9 bases are a match to TRBD1. The CDR3 runs to 16 residues. The germline V gene encodes CDR1 SGHAT and CDR2 FQDESV (reference sequence). Trimming took 1 base from V and 4 from J; bases not matched to a gene: 7. CDR3 in DNA: TGTGCCAGCAGCTTAGAGGGACAGGGAGGCGGCACTGAAGCTTTCTTT. Its translation: CASSLEGQGGGTEAFF.

This clonotype was detected many times. The chain joins TRBV4-1 to TRBJ1-1, with no clear D. The germline gives CDR1 MGHRA, CDR2 YSYEKL. There are 14 residues in the CDR3. V lost 1 base and J 0 bases, leaving 6 bases between the germline ends. The CDR3 here is CASSQARMNTEAFF. The DNA for the CDR3 is TGCGCCAGCAGCCAAGCGAGGATGAACACTGAAGCTTTCTTT.

Points on this clonotype: Germline and junction disagree at one end, which may indicate a read error. The V gene is TRBV7-9, the J gene TRBJ2-4; 10 bases fit TRBD1. The V gene's germline CDR1 is SEHNR and CDR2 FQNEAQ (reference sequence). The CDR3 sequence is 13 residues long. CDR3 residues: CASSLRAGTGEDF. The CDR3 DNA sequence: TGTGCCAGCAGCTTAAGGGCCGGGACAGGGGAGGACTTC.

This clonotype was found many times. The chain employs TRBV6-1 and TRBJ2-7; D may be TRBD1 or TRBD2 (5 bases each). From germline, CDR1 is MNHNS and CDR2 SASEGT. The germline V and J ends were trimmed by 10 bases and 7 bases, with 14 bases remaining between them. The CDR3 covers 11 residues. Here the CDR3 reads CATRDDPEQYF. CDR3 nucleotides: TGTGCCACCCGGGACGATCCGGAGCAGTACTTC.

This chain links TRBV13 with TRBJ1-1; no reliable D call. Germline values: CDR1 PRHDT, CDR2 FYEKMQ (reference sequence). V lost 1 base to trimming and J lost 5 bases, with 14 bases between them. This CDR3 spans 15 amino acids. The CDR3 protein is CASSLALSISTEAFF. The CDR3, as DNA: TGTGCCAGCAGCTTAGCCCTCAGTATATCAACTGAAGCTTTCTTT.

V usage is TRBV5-6 and J usage is TRBJ1-2, with 8 nucleotides matching TRBD1. The germline V gene encodes CDR1 SGHDT and CDR2 YYEEEE. V dropped 4 bases and J dropped 5; count of bases not matched to a gene: 7. The CDR3 totals 14 residues. CDR3: CASSPGQGRYGYTF. DNA for the CDR3: TGTGCCAGCAGCCCTGGACAGGGACGGTATGGCTACACCTTC.

The chain uses TRBV5-6 and TRBJ2-7; D could derive from TRBD1 or TRBD2 (6 bases each). The CDR3 covers 13 residues. Germline V gives CDR1 SGHDT, CDR2 YYEEEE. V lost 4 bases and J lost 6, with 14 bases in between. The CDR3 loop reads CASSLVGGLEQYF. The CDR3 DNA follows: TGTGCCAGCAGCCTTGTGGGGGGCCTCGAGCAGTACTTC.